A selection of T cell receptor beta chains follows, all from one sample in a study of blood T cell repertoires in COVID-19. Profiling relied on immunoSEQ multiplex PCR, and the TCRdb table lists in-frame clones only, not all of them. This sample has about 210,000 clones, with 70% to 90% found just once. Sequencing was done on a sample of PBMCs or T cells enriched from blood (not recorded which). All receptors come from a middle-aged woman with acute COVID-19. The CDR3 runs from the conserved cysteine through the conserved F or W. Clone size is shown for a subset of rows, as once, few, many or a class of expanded clone.

v_call,j_call,clone_size,cdr3_aa
TRBV5-4,TRBJ2-1,few,CASGLQGSRYNEQFF
TRBV19,TRBJ2-1,.,CASSRDSGEKVNEQFF
TRBV6-2/TRBV6-3,TRBJ2-7,.,CASSHVTGGPGYEQYF
TRBV5-1,TRBJ1-6,.,CASSLGTGTGPNSPLHF
TRBV4-3,TRBJ2-3,.,CASSQDQGSRTDTQYF
TRBV5-1,TRBJ2-3,.,CASSMVVTDTQYF
TRBV7-2,TRBJ2-1,.,CASSLLAGPYNEQFF
TRBV5-4,TRBJ2-3,.,CASSPGFGTSGTTDTQYF
TRBV23-1,TRBJ1-1,.,CASSASAPRTGGQRTEAFF
TRBV6-5,TRBJ2-1,.,CASSSSTSGSYNEQFF
TRBV9,TRBJ1-1,.,CASSVAEWWQGTEAFF
TRBV19,TRBJ1-6,.,CASSQVINSPLHF
TRBV30,TRBJ1-2,once,CACKTGDNYGYTF
TRBV5-6,TRBJ2-5,.,CASSRKQGQETQYF
TRBV18,TRBJ1-1,.,CASSPWGQLNTEAFF
TRBV6-6,TRBJ1-6,.,CASSYRPWGDSPLHF
TRBV7-9,TRBJ1-2,.,CASSLTGPGGDGYTF
TRBV5-1,TRBJ2-5,.,CASSLVLEGETQYF
TRBV5-4,TRBJ1-1,.,CASSPTGEGLNTEAFF
TRBV11-2,TRBJ2-3,.,CASSLDPRTETSLPDTQYF
TRBV6-5,TRBJ1-1,.,CASSDGQSNTEAFF
TRBV3-1/TRBV3-2,TRBJ1-1,.,CASSHQGRVNTEAFF
TRBV6-1,TRBJ2-7,.,CASSDEGQGSHEQYF
TRBV9,TRBJ2-3,.,CASSEGGDSTDTQYF